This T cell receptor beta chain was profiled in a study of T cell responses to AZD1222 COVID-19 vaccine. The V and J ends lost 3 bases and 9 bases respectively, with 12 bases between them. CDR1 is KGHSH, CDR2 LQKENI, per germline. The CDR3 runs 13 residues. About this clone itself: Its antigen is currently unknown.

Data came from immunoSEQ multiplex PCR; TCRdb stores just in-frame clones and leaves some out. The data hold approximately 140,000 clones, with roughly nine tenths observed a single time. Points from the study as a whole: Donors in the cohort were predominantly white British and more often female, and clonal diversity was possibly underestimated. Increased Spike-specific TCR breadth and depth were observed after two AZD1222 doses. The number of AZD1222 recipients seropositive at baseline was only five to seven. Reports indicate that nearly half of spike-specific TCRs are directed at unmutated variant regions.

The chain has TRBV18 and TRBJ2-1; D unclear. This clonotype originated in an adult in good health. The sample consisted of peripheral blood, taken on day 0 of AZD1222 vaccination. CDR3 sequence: CASSPNGRGEQFF. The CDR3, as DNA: TGTGCCAGCTCACCCAACGGACGAGGTGAGCAGTTCTTC.